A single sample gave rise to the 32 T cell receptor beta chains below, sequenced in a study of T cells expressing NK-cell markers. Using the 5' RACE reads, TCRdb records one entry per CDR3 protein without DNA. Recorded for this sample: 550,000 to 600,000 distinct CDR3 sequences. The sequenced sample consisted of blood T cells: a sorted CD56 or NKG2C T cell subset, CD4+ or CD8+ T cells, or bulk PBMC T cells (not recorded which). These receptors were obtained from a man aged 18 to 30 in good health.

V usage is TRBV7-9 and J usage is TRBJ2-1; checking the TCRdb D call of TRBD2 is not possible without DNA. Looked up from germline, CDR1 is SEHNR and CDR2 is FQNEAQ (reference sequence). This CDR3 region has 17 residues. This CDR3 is CASSGGTSVPSYNEQFF.

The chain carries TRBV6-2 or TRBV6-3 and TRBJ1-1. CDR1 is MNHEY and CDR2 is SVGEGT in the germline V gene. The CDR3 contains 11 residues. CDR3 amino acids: CASSRPGEAFF.

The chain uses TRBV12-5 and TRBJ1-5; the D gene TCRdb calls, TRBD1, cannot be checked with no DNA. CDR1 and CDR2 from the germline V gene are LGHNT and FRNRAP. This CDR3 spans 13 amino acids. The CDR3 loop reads CASGAGSGQPQHF.

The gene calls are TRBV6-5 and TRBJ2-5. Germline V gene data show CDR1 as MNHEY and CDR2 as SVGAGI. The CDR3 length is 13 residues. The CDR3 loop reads CASSSIDQETQYF.

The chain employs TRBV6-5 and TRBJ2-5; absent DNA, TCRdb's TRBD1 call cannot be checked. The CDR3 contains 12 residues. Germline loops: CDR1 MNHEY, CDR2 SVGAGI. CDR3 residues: CASSTGEQTQYF.

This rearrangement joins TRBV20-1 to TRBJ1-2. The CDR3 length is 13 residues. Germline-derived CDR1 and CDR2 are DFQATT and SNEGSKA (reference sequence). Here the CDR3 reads CSARESPAHGYTF.

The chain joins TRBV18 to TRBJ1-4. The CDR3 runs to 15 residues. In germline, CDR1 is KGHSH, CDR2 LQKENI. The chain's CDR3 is CASSPPLRTNEKLFF.

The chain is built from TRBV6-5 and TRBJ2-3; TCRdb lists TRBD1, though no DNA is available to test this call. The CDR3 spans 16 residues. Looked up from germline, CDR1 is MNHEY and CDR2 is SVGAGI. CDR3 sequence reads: CASSYSGRFSTDTQYF.

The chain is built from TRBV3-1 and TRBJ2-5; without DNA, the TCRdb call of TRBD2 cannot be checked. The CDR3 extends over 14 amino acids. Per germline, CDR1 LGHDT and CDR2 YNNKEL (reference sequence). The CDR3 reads CASSHGPIGETQYF.

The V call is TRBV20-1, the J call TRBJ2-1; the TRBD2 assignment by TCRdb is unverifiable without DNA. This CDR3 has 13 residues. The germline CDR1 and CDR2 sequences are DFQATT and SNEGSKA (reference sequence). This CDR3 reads CSARKGLFYEQFF.

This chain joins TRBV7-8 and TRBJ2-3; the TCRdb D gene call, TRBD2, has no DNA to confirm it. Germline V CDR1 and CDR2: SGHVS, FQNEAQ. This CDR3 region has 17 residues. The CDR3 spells CASSLRPSGRGTDTQYF.

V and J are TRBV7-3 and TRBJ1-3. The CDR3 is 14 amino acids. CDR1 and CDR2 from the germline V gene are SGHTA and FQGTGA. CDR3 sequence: CASSSHSSGNTIYF.

CDR3 protein: CSVLGGAVNEQFF. The chain recombines TRBV29-1 with TRBJ2-1; the D call from TCRdb, TRBD1, cannot be confirmed without DNA. Germline loops: CDR1 SQVTM, CDR2 ANQGSEA. This CDR3 region has 13 residues.

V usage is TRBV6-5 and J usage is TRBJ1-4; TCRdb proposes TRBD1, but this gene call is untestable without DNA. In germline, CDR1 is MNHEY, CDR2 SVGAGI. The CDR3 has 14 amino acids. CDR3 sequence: CASSSGTGGEKLFF.

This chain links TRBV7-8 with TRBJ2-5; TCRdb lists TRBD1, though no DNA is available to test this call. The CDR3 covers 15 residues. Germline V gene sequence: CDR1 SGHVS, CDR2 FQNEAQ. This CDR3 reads CASSRGRVGQETQYF.

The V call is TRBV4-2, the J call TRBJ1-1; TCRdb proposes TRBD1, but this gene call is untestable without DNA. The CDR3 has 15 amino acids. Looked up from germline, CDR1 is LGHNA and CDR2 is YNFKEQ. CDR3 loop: CASSQEVGVNTEAFF.

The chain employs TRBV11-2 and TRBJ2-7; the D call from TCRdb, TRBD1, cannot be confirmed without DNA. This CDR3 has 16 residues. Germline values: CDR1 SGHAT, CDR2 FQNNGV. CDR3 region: CASSSLTSGTEGEQYF.

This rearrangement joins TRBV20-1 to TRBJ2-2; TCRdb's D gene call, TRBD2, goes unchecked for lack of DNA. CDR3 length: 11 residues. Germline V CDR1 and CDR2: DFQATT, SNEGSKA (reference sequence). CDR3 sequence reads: CSATSGGELFF.

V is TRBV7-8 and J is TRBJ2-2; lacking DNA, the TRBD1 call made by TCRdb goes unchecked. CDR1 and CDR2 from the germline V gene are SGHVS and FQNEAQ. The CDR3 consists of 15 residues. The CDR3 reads CASSSQGAVTGELFF.

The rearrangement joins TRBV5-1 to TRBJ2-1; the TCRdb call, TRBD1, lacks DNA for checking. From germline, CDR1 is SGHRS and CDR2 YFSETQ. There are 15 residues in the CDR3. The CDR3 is CASSLGQGSSGEQFF.

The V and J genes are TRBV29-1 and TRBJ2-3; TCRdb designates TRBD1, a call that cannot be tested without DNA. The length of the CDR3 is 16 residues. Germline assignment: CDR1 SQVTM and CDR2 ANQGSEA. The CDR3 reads CSVVFSRGEGTDTQYF.

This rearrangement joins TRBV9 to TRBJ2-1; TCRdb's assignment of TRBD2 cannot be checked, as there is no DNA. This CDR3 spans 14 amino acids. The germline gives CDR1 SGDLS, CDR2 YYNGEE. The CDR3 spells CASTTTSGRNEQFF.

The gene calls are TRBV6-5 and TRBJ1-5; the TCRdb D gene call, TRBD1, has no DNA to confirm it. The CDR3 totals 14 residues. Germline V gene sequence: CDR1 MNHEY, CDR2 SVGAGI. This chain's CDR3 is CASRIEGVHQPQHF.

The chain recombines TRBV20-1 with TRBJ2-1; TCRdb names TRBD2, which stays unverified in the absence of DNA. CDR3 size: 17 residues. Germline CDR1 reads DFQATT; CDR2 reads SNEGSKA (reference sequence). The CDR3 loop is CSARDLSGSSPYNEQFF.

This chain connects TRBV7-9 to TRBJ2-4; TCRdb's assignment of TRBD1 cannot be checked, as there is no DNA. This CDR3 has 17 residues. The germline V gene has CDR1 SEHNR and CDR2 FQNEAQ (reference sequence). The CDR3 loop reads CASSPPRWVEAKNIQYF.

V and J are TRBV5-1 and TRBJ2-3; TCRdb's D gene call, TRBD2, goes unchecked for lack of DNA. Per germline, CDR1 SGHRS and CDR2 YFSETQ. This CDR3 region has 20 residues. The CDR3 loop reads CASSKTSSGGPTTKTDTQYF.

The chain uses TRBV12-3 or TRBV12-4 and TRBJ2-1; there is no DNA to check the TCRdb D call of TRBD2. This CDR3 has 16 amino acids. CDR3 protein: CASSKTSGGFYNEQFF.

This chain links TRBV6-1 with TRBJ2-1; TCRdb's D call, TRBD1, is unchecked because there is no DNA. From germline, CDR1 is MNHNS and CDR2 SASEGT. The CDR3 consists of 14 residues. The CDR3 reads CAGQTWTGVYEQFF.

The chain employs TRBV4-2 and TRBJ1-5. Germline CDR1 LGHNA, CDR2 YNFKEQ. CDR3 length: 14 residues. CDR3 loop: CASSQVTADQPQHF.

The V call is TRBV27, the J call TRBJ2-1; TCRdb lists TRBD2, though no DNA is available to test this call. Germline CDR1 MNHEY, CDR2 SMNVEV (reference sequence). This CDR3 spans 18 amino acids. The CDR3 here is CASSLSRGTSGSYNEQFF.

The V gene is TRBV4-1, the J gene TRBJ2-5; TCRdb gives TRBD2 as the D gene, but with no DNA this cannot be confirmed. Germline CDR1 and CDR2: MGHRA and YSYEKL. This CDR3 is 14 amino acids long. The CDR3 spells CASSQREDQETQYF.

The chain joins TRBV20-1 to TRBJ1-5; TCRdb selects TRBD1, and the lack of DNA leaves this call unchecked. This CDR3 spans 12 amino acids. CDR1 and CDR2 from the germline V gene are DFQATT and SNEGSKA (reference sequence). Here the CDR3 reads CSAGDRDQPQHF.